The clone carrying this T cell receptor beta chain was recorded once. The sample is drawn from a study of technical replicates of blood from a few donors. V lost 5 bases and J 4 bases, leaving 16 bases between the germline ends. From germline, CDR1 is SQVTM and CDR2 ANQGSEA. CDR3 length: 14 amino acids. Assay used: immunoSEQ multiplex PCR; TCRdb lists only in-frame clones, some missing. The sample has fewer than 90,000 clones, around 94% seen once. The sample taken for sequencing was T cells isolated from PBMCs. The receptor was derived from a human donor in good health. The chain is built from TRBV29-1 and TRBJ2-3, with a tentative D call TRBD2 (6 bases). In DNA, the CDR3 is TGCAGCGTTAGAGAGCAGGGAGGAGCAGATACGCAGTATTTT. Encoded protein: CSVREQGGADTQYF.